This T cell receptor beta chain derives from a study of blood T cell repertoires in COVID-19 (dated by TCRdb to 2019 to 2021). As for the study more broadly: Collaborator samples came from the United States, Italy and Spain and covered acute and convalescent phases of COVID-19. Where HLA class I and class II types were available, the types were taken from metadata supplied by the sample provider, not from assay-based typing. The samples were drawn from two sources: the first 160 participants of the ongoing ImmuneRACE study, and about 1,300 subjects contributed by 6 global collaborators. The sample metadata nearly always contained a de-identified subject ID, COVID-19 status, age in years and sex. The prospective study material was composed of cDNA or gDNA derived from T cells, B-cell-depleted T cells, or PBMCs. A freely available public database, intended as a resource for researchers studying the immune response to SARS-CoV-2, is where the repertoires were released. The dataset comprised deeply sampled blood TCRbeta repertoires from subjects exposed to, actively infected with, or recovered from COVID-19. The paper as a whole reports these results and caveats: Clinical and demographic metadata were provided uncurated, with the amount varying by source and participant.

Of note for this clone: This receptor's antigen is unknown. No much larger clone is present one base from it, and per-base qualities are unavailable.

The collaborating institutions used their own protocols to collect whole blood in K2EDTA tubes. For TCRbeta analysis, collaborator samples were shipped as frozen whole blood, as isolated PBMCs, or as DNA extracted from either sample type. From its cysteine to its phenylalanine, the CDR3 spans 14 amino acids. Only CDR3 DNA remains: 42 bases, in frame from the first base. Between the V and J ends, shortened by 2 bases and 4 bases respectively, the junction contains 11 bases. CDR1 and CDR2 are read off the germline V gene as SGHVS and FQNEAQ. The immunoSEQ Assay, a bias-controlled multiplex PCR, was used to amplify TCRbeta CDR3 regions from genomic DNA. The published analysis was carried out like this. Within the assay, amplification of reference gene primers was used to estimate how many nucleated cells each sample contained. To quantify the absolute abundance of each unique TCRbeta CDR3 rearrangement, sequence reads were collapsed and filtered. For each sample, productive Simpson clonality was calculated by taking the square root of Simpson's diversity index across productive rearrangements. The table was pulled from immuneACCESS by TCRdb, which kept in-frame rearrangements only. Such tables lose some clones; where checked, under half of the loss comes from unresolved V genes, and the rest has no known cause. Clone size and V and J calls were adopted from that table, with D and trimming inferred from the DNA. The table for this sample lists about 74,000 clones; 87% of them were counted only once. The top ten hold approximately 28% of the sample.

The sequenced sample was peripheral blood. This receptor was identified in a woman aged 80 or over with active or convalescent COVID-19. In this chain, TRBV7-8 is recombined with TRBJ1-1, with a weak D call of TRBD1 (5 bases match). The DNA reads TGTGCCAGCAGCTTACGGGGGGAAAGCACTGAAGCTTTCTTT. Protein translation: CASSLRGESTEAFF.